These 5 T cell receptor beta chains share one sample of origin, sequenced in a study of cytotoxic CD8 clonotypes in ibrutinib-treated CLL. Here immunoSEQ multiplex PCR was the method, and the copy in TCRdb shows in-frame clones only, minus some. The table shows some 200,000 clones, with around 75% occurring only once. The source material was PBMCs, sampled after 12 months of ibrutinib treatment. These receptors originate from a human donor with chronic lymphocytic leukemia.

The CDR3 DNA is TGTGCCAGCAGCTCCTTCGGCGGATCTGAATCTGGGGCCAACGTCCTGACTTTC. Translation: CASSSFGGSESGANVLTF. V is TRBV5-6 and J is TRBJ2-6; D not certain. V was cut by 3 bases and J by 1 base, with 17 bases left in between. The CDR3 runs 18 residues. Per germline, CDR1 SGHDT and CDR2 YYEEEE.

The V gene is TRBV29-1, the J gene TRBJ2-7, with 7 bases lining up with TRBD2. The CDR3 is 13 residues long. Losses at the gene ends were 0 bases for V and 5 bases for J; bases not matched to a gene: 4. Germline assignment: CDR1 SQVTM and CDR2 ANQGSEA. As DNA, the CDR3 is TGCAGCGTTGAAGATTGGCTAGCGGACGAGCAGTACTTC. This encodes CSVEDWLADEQYF.

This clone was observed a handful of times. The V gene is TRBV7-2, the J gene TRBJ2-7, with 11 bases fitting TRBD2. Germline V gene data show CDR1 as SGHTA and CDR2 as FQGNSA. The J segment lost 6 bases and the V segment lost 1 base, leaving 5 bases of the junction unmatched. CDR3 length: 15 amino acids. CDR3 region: CASSLDTSGRIEQYF. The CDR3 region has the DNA TGTGCCAGCAGCTTAGATACTAGCGGGAGAATCGAGCAGTACTTC.

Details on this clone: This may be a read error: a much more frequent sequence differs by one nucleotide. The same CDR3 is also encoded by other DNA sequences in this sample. CDR3: CASSSRDRGTGELFF. The DNA of the CDR3 is TGCGCCAGCAGCTCCCGGGACAGGGGGACCGGGGAGCTGTTTTTT. This chain joins TRBV5-1 and TRBJ2-2; 11 bases line up with TRBD1. CDR1 SGHRS and CDR2 YFSETQ come from the germline V gene. V was clipped by 3 bases and J by 5 bases; unmatched bases: 3. The CDR3 length is 15 residues. The whole variable domain, filled in from reference TRBV5-1 and TRBJ2-2, reads KAGVTQTPRYLIKTRGQQVTLSCSPISGHRSVSWYQQTPGQGLQFLFEYFSETQRNKGNFPGRFSGRQFSNSRSEMNVSTLELGDSALYLCASSSRDRGTGELFFGEGSRLTVL.

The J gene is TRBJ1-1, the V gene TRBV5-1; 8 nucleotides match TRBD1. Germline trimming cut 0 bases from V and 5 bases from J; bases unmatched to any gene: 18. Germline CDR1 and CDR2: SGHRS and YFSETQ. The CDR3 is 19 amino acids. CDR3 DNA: TGCGCCAGCAGCTTGGAGGCCGTTACGTATCGGACAGGGAGAACTGAAGCTTTCTTT. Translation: CASSLEAVTYRTGRTEAFF.